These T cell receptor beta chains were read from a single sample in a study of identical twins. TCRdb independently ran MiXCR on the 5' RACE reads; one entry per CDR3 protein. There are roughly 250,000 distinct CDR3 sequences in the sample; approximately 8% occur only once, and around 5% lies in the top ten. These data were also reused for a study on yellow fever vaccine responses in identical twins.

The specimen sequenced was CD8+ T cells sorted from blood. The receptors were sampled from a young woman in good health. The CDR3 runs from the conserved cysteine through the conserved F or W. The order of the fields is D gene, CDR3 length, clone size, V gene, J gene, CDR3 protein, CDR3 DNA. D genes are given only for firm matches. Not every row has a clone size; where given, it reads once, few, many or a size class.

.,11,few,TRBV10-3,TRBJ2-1,CAISELDEQFF,TGTGCCATCAGTGAGTTAGATGAGCAGTTCTTC
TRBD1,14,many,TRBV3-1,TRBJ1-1,CASSPGQGHTEAFF,TGTGCCAGCAGCCCCGGACAGGGACACACTGAAGCTTTCTTT
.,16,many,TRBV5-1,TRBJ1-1,CASSRGQGTMNTEAFF,TGCGCCAGCTCCCGAGGGCAGGGAACCATGAACACTGAAGCTTTCTTT
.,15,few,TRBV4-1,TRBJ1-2,CASSQVGQGPYGYTF,TGCGCCAGCAGCCAAGTTGGCCAGGGACCTTATGGCTACACCTTC
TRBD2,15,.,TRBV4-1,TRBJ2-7,CASSQAGLAGVEQYF,TGCGCCAGCAGCCAAGCGGGACTAGCGGGAGTCGAGCAGTACTTC
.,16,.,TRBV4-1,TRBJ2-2,CASSHESGLDTGELFF,TGCGCCAGCAGCCACGAATCAGGGTTAGACACCGGGGAGCTGTTTTTT
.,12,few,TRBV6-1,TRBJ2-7,CASTESAYEQYF,TGTGCCAGCACCGAATCGGCCTACGAGCAGTACTTC
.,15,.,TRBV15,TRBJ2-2,CATSRVRTGTGELFF,TGTGCCACCAGCAGAGTCCGGACGGGAACCGGGGAGCTGTTTTTT
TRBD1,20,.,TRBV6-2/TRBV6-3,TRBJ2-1,CASSYPGQDLREGSYNEQFF,TGTGCCAGCAGTTACCCGGGACAGGATCTAAGGGAAGGGAGCTACAATGAGCAGTTCTTC
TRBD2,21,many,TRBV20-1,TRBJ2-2,CSAKGLGGSTSGTYETGELFF,TGCAGTGCAAAGGGGTTAGGGGGCTCGACTAGCGGGACTTACGAAACCGGGGAGCTGTTTTTT
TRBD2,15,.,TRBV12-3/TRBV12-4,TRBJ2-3,CASSLRAGVTDTQYF,TGTGCCAGCAGTTTAAGAGCGGGAGTCACAGATACGCAGTATTTT
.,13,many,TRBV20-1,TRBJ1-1,CSATDSMNTEAFF,TGCAGTGCTACAGACAGTATGAACACTGAAGCTTTCTTT
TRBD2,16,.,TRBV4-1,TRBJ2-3,CASRSPGLGGTDTQYF,TGCGCCAGCAGGTCGCCGGGACTAGGTGGCACAGATACGCAGTATTTT
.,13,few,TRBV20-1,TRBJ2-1,CSARVGDYNEQFF,TGCAGTGCTAGAGTGGGGGATTACAATGAGCAGTTCTTC
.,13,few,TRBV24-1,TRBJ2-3,CATSEDLADTQYF,TGTGCCACCAGTGAGGACTTGGCGGATACGCAGTATTTT
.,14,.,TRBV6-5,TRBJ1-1,CASTDSEGDTEAFF,TGTGCCAGCACTGACTCCGAAGGGGACACTGAAGCTTTCTTT
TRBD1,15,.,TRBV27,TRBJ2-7,CASSSAGTGVREQYF,TGTGCCAGCAGTTCCGCCGGGACAGGGGTACGCGAGCAGTACTTC
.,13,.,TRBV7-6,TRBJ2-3,CASSSMDTDTQYF,TGTGCCAGCAGCTCGATGGACACAGATACGCAGTATTTT
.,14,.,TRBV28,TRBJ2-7,CASSFNGFSYEQYF,TGTGCCAGCAGTTTTAACGGGTTCTCCTACGAGCAGTACTTC
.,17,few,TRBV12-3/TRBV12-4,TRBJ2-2,CASVTDETETNTGELFF,TGTGCCAGCGTAACAGACGAAACGGAAACGAACACCGGGGAGCTGTTTTTT
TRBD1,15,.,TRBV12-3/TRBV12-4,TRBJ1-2,CASSPGGAGGDGYTF,TGTGCCAGCAGCCCAGGGGGCGCCGGAGGGGATGGCTACACCTTC
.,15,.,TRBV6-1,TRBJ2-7,CASTVGGGLLYEQYF,TGTGCCAGCACGGTCGGAGGGGGCCTCCTCTACGAGCAGTACTTC
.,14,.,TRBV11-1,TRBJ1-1,CASSLGPGTTEAFF,TGTGCCAGCAGCTTAGGTCCAGGGACGACTGAAGCTTTCTTT
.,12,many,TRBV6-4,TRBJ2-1,CATTDRNNEQFF,TGTGCCACGACCGACCGGAACAATGAGCAGTTCTTC
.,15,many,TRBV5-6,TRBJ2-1,CASSLGGTYYNEQFF,TGTGCCAGCAGCTTGGGGGGGACATACTACAATGAGCAGTTCTTC
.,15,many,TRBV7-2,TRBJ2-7,CASSLEQGSYYEQYF,TGTGCCAGCAGCTTAGAACAGGGATCCTACTACGAGCAGTACTTC
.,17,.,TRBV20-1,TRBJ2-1,CSASKGQGAVLYNEQFF,TGCAGTGCTAGTAAAGGGCAGGGAGCGGTACTCTACAATGAGCAGTTCTTC
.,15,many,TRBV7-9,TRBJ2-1,CASSFPSTSGFEQFF,TGTGCCAGCAGCTTCCCTAGCACTAGTGGGTTTGAGCAGTTCTTC
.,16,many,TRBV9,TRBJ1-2,CASSVPDSQYNYGYTF,TGTGCCAGCAGCGTGCCCGACAGCCAATATAACTATGGCTACACCTTC